The 20 T cell receptor beta chains below were found in one sample sequenced in a study of molecular identifiers for immune sequencing clone quantification. TCRdb reprocessed the PCR reads via MiXCR and lists one record per CDR3 protein. The sample includes approximately 550,000 distinct CDR3 sequences, about 22% of them seen just once. Sequenced: naive CD8+ T cells from blood, with Jurkat cell RNA spiked in. The subset: FACS-sorted CD8+CD4-CCR7+CD45RA+ naive T cells. The receptors come from a human donor in good health. Some libraries in this study had Jurkat cell RNA spiked in.

The chain employs TRBV30 and TRBJ1-1, with D unresolved. The V end was cut by 5 bases, the J end by 3 bases, with 10 bases between. The germline V gene has CDR1 GTSNPN and CDR2 SVGIG (reference sequence). The CDR3 totals 12 residues. The DNA of the CDR3 is TGTGCCTGGCTAAACGGGGACACTGAAGCTTTCTTT. Amino acid sequence: CAWLNGDTEAFF.

The V and J genes are TRBV14 and TRBJ2-2; 7 positions agree with TRBD2. This CDR3 spans 13 amino acids. After removal of 8 bases from V and 6 bases from J, the junction contained 6 bases not matched to a gene. Looked up from germline, CDR1 is SGHDN and CDR2 is FVKESK. The CDR3 protein is CASGPLAPGELFF. The CDR3 DNA sequence: TGTGCCAGCGGCCCACTAGCGCCCGGGGAGCTGTTTTTT.

This clonotype has a count of ten or more. The chain employs TRBV28 and TRBJ2-3, with TRBD1 identical over 7 bases. The CDR3 extends over 17 amino acids. Germline trimming cut 2 bases from V and 4 bases from J; bases unmatched to any gene: 12. The germline CDR1 and CDR2 sequences are MDHEN and SYDVKM. For the CDR3, the DNA is TGTGCCAGCAGTTTAACCCCACAACAGGGGTGGGCAGATACGCAGTATTTT. It is translated as CASSLTPQQGWADTQYF.

A few counts support this clonotype. The CDR3 ends on some other residue instead of the conserved phenylalanine or tryptophan, so this is likely a read error. The V and J genes are TRBV18 and TRBJ2-3; D might be TRBD1 or TRBD2, each matching 5 bases. Germline loops: CDR1 KGHSH, CDR2 LQKENI. This CDR3 region has 16 residues. V lost 0 bases, J lost 4 bases, and 14 bases lay in between. CDR3 loop: CASSPPRQGVSDTQYL. In DNA form, the CDR3 reads TGTGCCAGCTCACCACCCCGGCAGGGAGTATCAGATACGCAGTATCTT.

The rearrangement joins TRBV5-4 to TRBJ2-1; 14 nucleotides line up with TRBD2. The germline V gene has CDR1 SGHNT and CDR2 YYREEE (reference sequence). Germline trimming cut 4 bases from V and 3 bases from J; bases unmatched to any gene: 12. The CDR3 totals 19 residues. The CDR3 reads CASSDRTSGGTTFYNEQFF. The CDR3 bases are TGTGCCAGCAGCGACAGGACTAGCGGGGGGACGACTTTCTACAATGAGCAGTTCTTC.

This clonotype was counted many times. This chain joins TRBV9 and TRBJ1-6, with D possibly being TRBD1 (5 bases). V lost 2 bases and J 6 bases, leaving 15 bases between the germline ends. CDR1 is SGDLS, CDR2 YYNGEE, per germline. The CDR3 is made up of 16 amino acids. Here the CDR3 reads CASSVGTGPFNSPLHF. The CDR3 DNA follows: TGTGCCAGCAGCGTTGGGACCGGACCATTTAATTCACCCCTCCACTTT.

This clonotype was picked up many times. The chain carries TRBV4-3 and TRBJ2-7; TRBD1 agrees at 7 bases. There are 15 residues in the CDR3. V lost 6 bases to trimming and J lost 2 bases; unmatched junction nucleotides: 10. The V gene's germline CDR1 is LGHNA and CDR2 YSLEER. The CDR3: CASSPGTAATYEQYF. CDR3 DNA: TGCGCCAGCAGTCCCGGGACAGCCGCCACCTACGAGCAGTACTTC.

This clonotype showed up many times. The rearrangement joins TRBV28 to TRBJ2-7; perhaps TRBD2 as D (5 bases). CDR1 is MDHEN and CDR2 is SYDVKM in the germline V gene. V gave up 6 bases and J gave up 7 bases, with 16 bases separating them. CDR3 length: 13 amino acids. For the CDR3, the DNA is TGTGCCAGCAGCCCTGGACGAGGGCTGGAGCAGTACTTC. This gives the protein CASSPGRGLEQYF.

The chain is built from TRBV27 and TRBJ2-3, with D maybe TRBD2 (5 bases). The CDR3 loop spans 18 amino acids. V was cut by 1 base and J by 1 base, with 18 bases left in between. Per the germline V gene, CDR1 is MNHEY and CDR2 is SMNVEV (reference sequence). CDR3 sequence: CASSLFSGSGMGTDTQYF. In DNA form, the CDR3 reads TGTGCCAGCAGTTTATTCTCGGGGTCGGGGATGGGCACAGATACGCAGTATTTT.

This clonotype was detected many times. The chain couples TRBV6-1 to TRBJ2-3; 8 bases map to TRBD1. The CDR3 runs to 16 residues. CDR1 is MNHNS and CDR2 is SASEGT in the germline V gene. V dropped 8 bases and J dropped 6; count of bases not matched to a gene: 16. CDR3 protein: CASPGDRGKARDTQYF. The CDR3 DNA reads TGTGCCAGCCCCGGCGACAGGGGAAAGGCTAGGGATACGCAGTATTTT.

This clonotype was counted many times. The rearrangement joins TRBV29-1 to TRBJ1-5; 7 positions match TRBD1. CDR1 is SQVTM and CDR2 is ANQGSEA in the germline V gene. V lost 5 bases, J lost 3 bases, and 4 bases stayed unmatched. This CDR3 is 13 amino acids long. CDR3 amino acids: CSVLGQANQPQHF. The CDR3 nucleotides are TGCAGCGTTCTCGGACAGGCCAATCAGCCCCAGCATTTT.

This clonotype appeared many times. The J gene is TRBJ2-5, the V gene TRBV2; D ambiguous. CDR3 length equals 13 residues. Germline assignment: CDR1 SNHLY and CDR2 FYNNEI. V was pared by 4 bases and J by 3 bases, with 9 bases between. CDR3 DNA sequence: TGTGCCAGCAGTGGAGACCCTGAAGAGACCCAGTACTTC. It is translated as CASSGDPEETQYF.

The chain links TRBV29-1 to TRBJ1-1; TRBD1 is a possible D gene (6 bases). Germline V gene data show CDR1 as SQVTM and CDR2 as ANQGSEA. The CDR3 has 11 amino acids. The V end was cut by 8 bases, the J end by 5 bases, with 12 bases between. This CDR3 reads CSSEGVTEAFF. In DNA form, the CDR3 reads TGCAGCTCGGAGGGGGTTACTGAAGCTTTCTTT.

This clonotype was seen repeatedly, ten times or more. The chain couples TRBV29-1 to TRBJ2-3, with D perhaps given as TRBD1 or TRBD2 (5 bases each). Trimming stripped 6 bases from V and 2 bases from J, with 15 bases between. The germline V gene has CDR1 SQVTM and CDR2 ANQGSEA. The CDR3 spans 14 residues. CDR3 loop: CSVSGTDNTDTQYF. As DNA, the CDR3 is TGCAGCGTATCCGGGACGGATAACACAGATACGCAGTATTTT.

The J gene is TRBJ1-5, the V gene TRBV19; 8 bases line up with TRBD1. The trim removed 9 bases at V and 2 bases at J, leaving 9 bases unmatched. This CDR3 region has 15 residues. Germline V lookup: CDR1 LNHDA, CDR2 SQIVND (reference sequence). CDR3 loop: CASIAKGQGNQPQHF. The CDR3 region has the DNA TGTGCCAGCATTGCCAAGGGACAGGGCAATCAGCCCCAGCATTTT.

J is TRBJ2-2 and V is TRBV6-5; 7 bases agree with TRBD2. V shed 0 bases and J 6 bases; nucleotides not matched to a gene: 1. CDR3 length equals 14 residues. From germline, CDR1 is MNHEY and CDR2 SVGAGI. The chain's CDR3 is CASSYSGGAGELFF. The CDR3, as DNA: TGTGCCAGCAGTTACTCGGGAGGGGCCGGGGAGCTGTTTTTT.

Concerning this clonotype: Given a much more abundant clone one base away, this may be a read error. V gene TRBV2 combines with J gene TRBJ2-3; the D gene is possibly TRBD2 (5 bases). Germline CDR1 is SNHLY and CDR2 is FYNNEI. This CDR3 has 13 amino acids. Written as DNA, the CDR3 is TGTGACAGCAGCGGAGCCGGGACAGATACGCAGTATTTT. The encoded protein is CDSSGAGTDTQYF.

The gene calls are TRBV27 and TRBJ2-7; 9 bases are shared with TRBD2. The ends lost 2 bases at V and 2 bases at J; junction bases unmatched: 7. This CDR3 comprises 16 residues. Germline values: CDR1 MNHEY, CDR2 SMNVEV (reference sequence). The CDR3 reads CASSLTSTSGPYEQYF. CDR3 sequence (DNA): TGTGCCAGCAGTTTAACCTCCACTAGCGGGCCCTACGAGCAGTACTTC.

The table lists this clonotype with a few counts. The rearrangement links TRBV30 to TRBJ2-1, with D possibly matching TRBD2 (6 bases). The CDR3 length is 14 residues. Per the germline V gene, CDR1 is GTSNPN and CDR2 is SVGIG (reference sequence). Trimming cost V 4 bases and J 0 bases, with 10 bases left between them. The CDR3: CAWNIGSSYNEQFF. CDR3 DNA: TGTGCCTGGAATATCGGGAGCTCCTACAATGAGCAGTTCTTC.

This clonotype appeared a few times. This rearrangement joins TRBV7-9 to TRBJ2-7; D is perhaps TRBD1 (6 bases). The ends were cut back, 6 bases at V and 6 bases at J, with 18 bases in the middle. Germline CDR1 is SEHNR and CDR2 is FQNEAQ (reference sequence). The length of the CDR3 is 14 residues. This chain's CDR3 is CASSTGTPLPEQYF. The DNA of the CDR3 is TGTGCCAGCAGTACCGGGACACCGTTACCCGAGCAGTACTTC.